This TCR beta chain originates from a study of blood T cell repertoires in COVID-19 (dated by TCRdb to about 2020). For context, the study as a whole: Samples from collaborators originated in the United States, Italy and Spain and spanned both the acute and convalescent phases of COVID-19. The material from the prospective study consisted of cDNA or gDNA derived from T cells, B-cell-depleted T cells, or PBMCs. Subjects who had been exposed to COVID-19, were actively infected with it, or had recovered from it provided the deeply sampled blood TCRbeta repertoires that made up the dataset. A freely available public database, intended as a resource for researchers studying the immune response to SARS-CoV-2, is where the repertoires were released. The samples were drawn from the first 160 participants of the ongoing ImmuneRACE study and from 1,254 subjects provided by 6 global collaborators. Nearly every sample came with metadata listing a de-identified subject ID, COVID-19 status, age in years and sex. Where available, HLA class I and class II types were obtained from metadata supplied by the sample provider rather than from assay-based typing. Study-level results and caveats: Clinical and demographic metadata were provided uncurated, with the amount varying by source and participant.

The collaborating institutions used their own protocols to collect whole blood in K2EDTA tubes. For TCRbeta analysis, collaborators shipped samples as frozen whole blood, isolated PBMCs, or DNA extracted from either of those sample types. The immunoSEQ Assay, a bias-controlled multiplex PCR, was used to amplify TCRbeta CDR3 regions from genomic DNA. Concerning the study's data processing: The number of nucleated cells in each sample was estimated by amplification of reference gene primers within the assay. To quantify the absolute abundance of each unique TCRbeta CDR3 rearrangement, sequence reads were collapsed and filtered. Productive Simpson clonality was computed per sample as the square root of Simpson's diversity index over productive rearrangements. TCRdb holds this immuneACCESS table with in-frame rearrangements only. Some clones are missing; in checked studies, unresolved V genes explain under half, and the rest has no known cause. V and J calls and clone size are those listed in that table; D and trimming were worked out from the DNA. The sample has some 65,000 clones on record, roughly nine tenths of them singletons. Of the sample, roughly 1.2% falls within the top ten clones.

Points on this clone: The target of this receptor is not known. No base quality information exists; no much larger clone differs at one position.

Sequenced sample: peripheral blood. The clonotype originates from a man aged 60 to 75 with acute or convalescent COVID-19.

DNA sequence: TGTGCCAGCAGCCCTACGGGGGGGGCTAACACTGAAGCTTTCTTT. Its translation reads: CASSPTGGANTEAFF. This receptor chain uses TRBV9 and TRBJ1-1, and possibly TRBD1, on 6 matching bases. CDR1 and CDR2, per the germline V gene, are SGDLS and YYNGEE. The junction carries 15 bases between V and J, which are trimmed by 4 bases and 2 bases respectively. Taken from cysteine to phenylalanine, the CDR3 has 15 residues. This entry keeps only the CDR3 DNA: 45 bases, framed from base 1.